This is a list of T cell receptor beta chains from one sample in a study of blood T cell repertoires in COVID-19. Assay used: immunoSEQ multiplex PCR; TCRdb lists only in-frame clones, some missing. Here the sample spans 250,000 to 300,000 clones, under 90% being singletons. Sequencing was carried out using peripheral blood. The receptor source for this set is an older woman with active or convalescent COVID-19. Each CDR3 is given with its conserved first and last residue.

J,V,length,CDR3
TRBJ2-1,TRBV5-4,17,CASRGNLGTRNDNEQFF
TRBJ2-1,TRBV3-1/TRBV3-2,15,CASSQERGALNEQFF
TRBJ2-5,TRBV5-1,13,CASSPGGGETQYF
TRBJ2-6,TRBV27,16,CASSWTGASGANVLTF
TRBJ1-5,TRBV6-4,14,CASSLWGGGQPQHF
TRBJ2-3,TRBV18,14,CASSPPVSTDTQYF
TRBJ2-7,TRBV27,14,CASSRLAGDYEQYF
TRBJ1-6,TRBV2,13,CASRFRMDSPLHF
TRBJ2-5,TRBV19,16,CASNLGTGEPQETQYF
TRBJ2-7,TRBV4-2,19,CASSQDSPKSGSGDLRRYF
TRBJ2-7,TRBV10-3,16,CAISESLAGASYEQYF
TRBJ2-3,TRBV6-2/TRBV6-3,15,CASSYWGGKTDTQYF
TRBJ1-5,TRBV10-3,13,CAISEGTGRPQHF
TRBJ2-7,TRBV10-1,14,CASSESGTANEQYF
TRBJ1-3,TRBV19,15,CASKYGLSSGNTIYF
TRBJ2-6,TRBV7-9,15,CASSEQVSGANVLTF
TRBJ1-6,TRBV12-3/TRBV12-4,12,CASLGTGSPLHF
TRBJ1-2,TRBV4-2,13,CASSQDQGYGYTF
TRBJ1-1,TRBV27,15,CASSPRQGKRTEAFF
TRBJ1-2,TRBV11-2,13,CASSLRQGYGYTF
TRBJ1-2,TRBV7-6,16,CASSGGPGHRDYGYTF
TRBJ1-2,TRBV11-1,16,CASSTPRQGGTYGYTF
TRBJ1-2,TRBV7-2,14,CASSSFREYYGYTF
TRBJ1-1,TRBV6-6,15,CASSYSGEPRPEAFF
TRBJ2-5,TRBV29-1,15,CSVGEGQGFGETQYF
TRBJ1-2,TRBV11-2,13,CASSQGGSYGYTF
TRBJ1-1,TRBV9,17,CASSAPGLTTSNTEAFF
TRBJ2-1,TRBV27,15,CASSWETGTHNEQFF
TRBJ1-3,TRBV12-3/TRBV12-4,13,CASSGGAGNTIYF
TRBJ2-5,TRBV19,13,CASSGTSQETQYF
TRBJ1-1,TRBV19,13,CASSSGADTEAFF
TRBJ1-2,TRBV12-3/TRBV12-4,12,CASSPGQGGYTF
TRBJ1-3,TRBV19,19,CASSIVDQTAALSGNTIYF
TRBJ1-6,TRBV24-1,14,CATSDHGDSSPLHF
TRBJ1-1,TRBV7-9,18,CASSPPLRGGGMNTEAFF
TRBJ1-6,TRBV2,12,CASRQEVPTLHF
TRBJ1-1,TRBV5-4,14,CASSLERGGYEAFF
TRBJ1-3,TRBV9,16,CASSAGQGSAGNTIYF
TRBJ1-4,TRBV30,15,CAWSPTGYPNEKLFF
TRBJ1-1,TRBV19,15,CASRRLLLRDTEAFF
TRBJ2-3,TRBV6-5,12,CASSYALGTQYF
TRBJ1-1,TRBV7-6,16,CASSLADRGGNTEAFF
TRBJ2-3,TRBV24-1,15,CATSPSGGYTDTQYF
TRBJ1-1,TRBV2,15,CASRPEQGSFTEAFF
TRBJ2-4,TRBV5-1,15,CASSPRTSGKNIQYF
TRBJ1-4,TRBV5-6,15,CASSLEQGSREKLFF
TRBJ2-7,TRBV5-8,13,CASSRDSFYEQYF
TRBJ1-2,TRBV16,15,CASSQSTSGSAGYTF
TRBJ1-1,TRBV11-3,13,CASSFGQNTEAFF
TRBJ1-2,TRBV7-9,13,CASSFGQGWGYTF
TRBJ2-2,TRBV6-5,14,CASRTGSSPGELFF
TRBJ1-4,TRBV4-3,14,CASSPQGGKGKLFF